This T cell receptor beta chain was profiled in a study of blood T cell repertoires in COVID-19. Turning to the study itself: T cells, B-cell-depleted T cells, or PBMCs provided the cDNA or gDNA that served as material.

The data were produced by immunoSEQ multiplex PCR, yet TCRdb's version contains in-frame clones alone and is incomplete. Of approximately 500,000 clones listed, 85% to 90% were seen once; the top ten hold 7.5% to 9%. The CDR3 contains 17 residues. Trimming removed 4 bases from V and 0 bases from J; junction bases left unmatched: 4. Germline V gene sequence: CDR1 MGHRA, CDR2 YSYEKL. The chain joins TRBV4-1 to TRBJ2-2, with 11 bases fitting TRBD2. Sequenced: peripheral blood. This receptor was taken from a woman in her forties or fifties with COVID-19, enrolled during active disease. The CDR3 region has the DNA TGCGCCAGCAGCCCCGAGGGACTAGCGGCGAACACCGGGGAGCTGTTTTTT. It yields the protein CASSPEGLAANTGELFF.